This T cell receptor beta chain was found in a study of blood T cell repertoires in COVID-19. The overall study: The United States, Italy and Spain provided the acute and convalescent COVID-19 samples.

Germline loops: CDR1 SGHVS, CDR2 FNYEAQ. The CDR3 has 17 residues. V was clipped by 0 bases and J by 4 bases; unmatched bases: 7. Data came from immunoSEQ multiplex PCR; TCRdb stores just in-frame clones and leaves some out. The sample has a few hundred thousand clones, roughly 87% seen once; the top ten hold about 2.7%. Two negative PCRs, clearance, or symptom resolution had been documented for recovered Cohort 3 donors. This clonotype was sampled from a woman in her twenties or thirties who had recovered from COVID-19. Sequencing was carried out using PBMCs or T cells enriched from blood (not recorded which). The chain couples TRBV7-6 to TRBJ2-2, with 8 positions matching TRBD1. CDR3 protein: CASSLAQGARPTGELFF. In DNA form, the CDR3 reads TGTGCCAGCAGCTTAGCCCAGGGGGCGCGTCCCACCGGGGAGCTGTTTTTT.